The TCR beta chain described here comes from a study of blood T cell repertoires in COVID-19. Turning to the study itself: The United States, Italy and Spain supplied acute and convalescent COVID-19 samples.

Seattle's enrolled individuals joined amid active infection and were then monitored longitudinally. Original processing notes: Reference gene primer amplification yielded estimated nucleated cell counts. Repertoires were generated with immunoSEQ multiplex PCR, while TCRdb's copy carries only in-frame clones and drops some. For V, J and clone size, that table is used; D and trimming come from the DNA. Of a few hundred thousand clones in the sample, 80% to 90% are singletons; the top ten hold 10%. Material: peripheral blood. The clonotype comes from a woman aged 70 to 79 with COVID-19, enrolled during active disease.

The DNA for the CDR3 is TGTGCCACCAGTGATTCTAGGACCCAGTACTTC. Its translation: CATSDSRTQYF. V gene TRBV24-1 combines with J gene TRBJ2-5; D uncertain. Germline lookup yields CDR1 KGHDR and CDR2 SFDVKD. Trimming removed 2 bases from V and 7 bases from J, with 4 bases in between. This CDR3 has 11 residues.